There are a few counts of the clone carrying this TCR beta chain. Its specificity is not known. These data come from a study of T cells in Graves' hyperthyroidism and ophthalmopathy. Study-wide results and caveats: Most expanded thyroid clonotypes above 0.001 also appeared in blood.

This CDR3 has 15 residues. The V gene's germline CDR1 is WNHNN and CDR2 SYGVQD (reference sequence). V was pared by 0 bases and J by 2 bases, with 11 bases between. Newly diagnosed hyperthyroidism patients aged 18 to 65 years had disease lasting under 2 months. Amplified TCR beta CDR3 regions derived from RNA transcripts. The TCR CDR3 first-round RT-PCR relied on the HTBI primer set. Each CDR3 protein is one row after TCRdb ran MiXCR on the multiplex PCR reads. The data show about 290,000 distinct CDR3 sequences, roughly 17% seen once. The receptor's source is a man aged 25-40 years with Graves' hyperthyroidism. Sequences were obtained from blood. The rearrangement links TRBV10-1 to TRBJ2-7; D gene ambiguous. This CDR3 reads CASSESRALTYEQYF. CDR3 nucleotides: TGCGCCAGCAGTGAGTCTCGGGCCCTAACCTACGAGCAGTACTTC.